This T cell receptor beta chain was captured in a study of cytomegalovirus exposure and HLA in healthy donors. This clone was picked up a small number of times. Its target is not known. Whole-study findings and limits: Prior analysis indicated that the majority of TCR beta V segments exhibited productivity approximately 90% or approximately 30% of the time. Sequences of the TCR beta chain were said to predict the HLA-A and HLA-B alleles of most subjects accurately. Upon later analysis, HLA-associated TCR beta chains proved more clonally expanded than other, equally common chains. When presence/absence was analysed, sequencing depth was taken to be roughly uniform across donors.

The CDR3 is 13 residues long. Germline V gene data show CDR1 as MNHNS and CDR2 as SASEGT. Trimming removed 10 bases from V and 1 base from J, with 13 bases in between. Researchers ran the PCR with 60 Vbeta and 13 Jbeta primers. Clones were read by immunoSEQ multiplex PCR, and TCRdb kept only the in-frame ones, dropping some. The table has 150,000 to 200,000 clones, roughly 77% seen once. The sequence derives from a woman in her thirties or forties in good health and CMV-seropositive. The sample consisted of PBMCs. The chain links TRBV6-1 to TRBJ1-1, with D possibly TRBD1 on 5 matching bases. The CDR3 protein is CATSKGWNTEAFF. CDR3 nucleotide sequence: TGTGCCACCTCGAAGGGGTGGAACACTGAAGCTTTCTTT.